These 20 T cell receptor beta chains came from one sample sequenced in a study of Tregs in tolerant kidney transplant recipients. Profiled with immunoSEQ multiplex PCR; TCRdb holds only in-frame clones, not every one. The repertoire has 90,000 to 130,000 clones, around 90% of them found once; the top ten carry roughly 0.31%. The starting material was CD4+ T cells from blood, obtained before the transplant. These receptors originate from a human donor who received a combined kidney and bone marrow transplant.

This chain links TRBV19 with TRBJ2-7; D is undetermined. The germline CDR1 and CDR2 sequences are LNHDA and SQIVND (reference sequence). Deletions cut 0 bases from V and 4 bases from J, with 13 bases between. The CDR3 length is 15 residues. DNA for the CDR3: TGTGCCAGTAGTATAGAGTCCCTCAGAGGTTACGAGCAGTACTTC. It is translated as CASSIESLRGYEQYF.

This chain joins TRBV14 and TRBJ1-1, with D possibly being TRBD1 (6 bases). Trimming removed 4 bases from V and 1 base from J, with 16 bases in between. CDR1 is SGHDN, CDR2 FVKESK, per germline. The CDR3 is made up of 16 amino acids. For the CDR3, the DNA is TGTGCCAGCAGCCGGCTTGCGGGGGGCGCGAACACTGAAGCTTTCTTT. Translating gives CASSRLAGGANTEAFF.

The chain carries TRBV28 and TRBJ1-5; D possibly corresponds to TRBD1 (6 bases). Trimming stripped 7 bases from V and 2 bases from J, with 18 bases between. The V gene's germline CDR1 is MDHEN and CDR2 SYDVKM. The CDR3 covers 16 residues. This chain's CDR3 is CASTPSGRGGNQPQHF. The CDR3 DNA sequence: TGTGCCAGCACTCCCTCGGGCAGGGGAGGCAATCAGCCCCAGCATTTT.

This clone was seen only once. The CDR3 DNA follows: TGTGCCAGCAGGATACTAGGCCGCGAGCAGTTCTTC. Its translation is CASRILGREQFF. This sequence joins TRBV28 and TRBJ2-1; tentatively, D is TRBD2 (5 bases). The V gene lost 6 bases and the J gene lost 10 bases, with 13 bases spanning the gap. CDR1 is MDHEN, CDR2 SYDVKM, per germline. This CDR3 has 12 residues.

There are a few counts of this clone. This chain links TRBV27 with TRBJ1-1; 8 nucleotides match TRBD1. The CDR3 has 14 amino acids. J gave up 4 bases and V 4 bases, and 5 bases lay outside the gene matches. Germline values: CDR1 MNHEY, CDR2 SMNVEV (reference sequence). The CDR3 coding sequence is TGTGCCAGCAGTTCACAGGGGGTAGGCACTGAAGCTTTCTTT. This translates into CASSSQGVGTEAFF.

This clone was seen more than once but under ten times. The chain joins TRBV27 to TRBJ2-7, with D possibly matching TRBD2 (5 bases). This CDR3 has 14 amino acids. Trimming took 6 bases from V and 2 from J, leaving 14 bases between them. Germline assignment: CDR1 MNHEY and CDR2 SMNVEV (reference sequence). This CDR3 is CASSTRRFPYEQYF. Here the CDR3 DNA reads TGTGCCAGCAGCACGCGGAGGTTTCCCTACGAGCAGTACTTC.

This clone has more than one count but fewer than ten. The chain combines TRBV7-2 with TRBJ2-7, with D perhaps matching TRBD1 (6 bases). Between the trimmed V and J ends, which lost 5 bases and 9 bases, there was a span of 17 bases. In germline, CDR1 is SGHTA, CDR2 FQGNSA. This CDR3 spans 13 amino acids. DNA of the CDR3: TGTGCCAGCAGCGGTGAGGCAGGGGTAAGGCAGTACTTC. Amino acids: CASSGEAGVRQYF.

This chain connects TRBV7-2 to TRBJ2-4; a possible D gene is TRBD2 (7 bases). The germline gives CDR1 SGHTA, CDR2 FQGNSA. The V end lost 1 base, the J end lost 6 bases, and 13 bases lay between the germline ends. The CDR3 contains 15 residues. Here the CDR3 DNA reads TGTGCCAGCAGCTTAGGGGCCGGGGGGCGAAACATTCAGTACTTC. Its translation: CASSLGAGGRNIQYF.

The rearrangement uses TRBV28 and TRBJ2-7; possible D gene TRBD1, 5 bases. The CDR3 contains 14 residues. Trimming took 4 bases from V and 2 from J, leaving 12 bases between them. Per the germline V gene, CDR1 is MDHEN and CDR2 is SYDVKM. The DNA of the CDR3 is TGTGCCAGCAGTTCCCCCTCAGGGACCTACGAGCAGTACTTC. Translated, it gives CASSSPSGTYEQYF.

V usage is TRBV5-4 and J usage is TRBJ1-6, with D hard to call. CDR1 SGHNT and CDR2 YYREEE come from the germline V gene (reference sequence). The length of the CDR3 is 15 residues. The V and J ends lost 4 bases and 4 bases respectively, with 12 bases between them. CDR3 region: CASSPPGSYNSPLHF. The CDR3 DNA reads TGTGCCAGCAGCCCTCCGGGATCTTATAATTCACCCCTCCACTTT.

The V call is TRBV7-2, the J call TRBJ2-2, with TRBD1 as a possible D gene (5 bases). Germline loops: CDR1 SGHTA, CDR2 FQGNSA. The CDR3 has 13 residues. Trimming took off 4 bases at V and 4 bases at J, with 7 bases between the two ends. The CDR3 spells CASSSQGTGELFF. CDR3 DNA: TGTGCCAGCAGCTCCCAGGGCACCGGGGAGCTGTTTTTT.

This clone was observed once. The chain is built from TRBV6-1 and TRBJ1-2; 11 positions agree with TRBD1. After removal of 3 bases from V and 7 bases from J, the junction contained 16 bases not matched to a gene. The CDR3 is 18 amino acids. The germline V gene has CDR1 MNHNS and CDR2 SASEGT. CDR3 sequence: CASSEWFGQGASVGGYTF. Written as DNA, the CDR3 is TGTGCCAGCAGTGAGTGGTTCGGACAGGGGGCGTCTGTTGGTGGCTACACCTTC.

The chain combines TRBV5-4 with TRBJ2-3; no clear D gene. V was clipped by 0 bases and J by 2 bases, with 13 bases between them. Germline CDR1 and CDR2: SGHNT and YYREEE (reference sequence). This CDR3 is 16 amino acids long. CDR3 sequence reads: CASSLGLGSNTDTQYF. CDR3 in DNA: TGTGCCAGCAGCTTGGGGCTCGGGTCTAACACAGATACGCAGTATTTT.

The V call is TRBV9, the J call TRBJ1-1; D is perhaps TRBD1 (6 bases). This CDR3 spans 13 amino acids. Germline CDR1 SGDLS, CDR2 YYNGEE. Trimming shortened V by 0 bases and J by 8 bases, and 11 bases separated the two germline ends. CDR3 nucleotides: TGTGCCAGCAGCGTAGTGACCGGGACAGAAGCTTTCTTT. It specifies CASSVVTGTEAFF.

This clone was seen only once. CDR3 region: CASSQDLQLRYEQFF. CDR3 bases: TGCGCCAGCAGCCAAGATCTTCAGCTCAGGTATGAGCAGTTCTTC. The chain links TRBV4-1 to TRBJ2-1, with no clear D. Germline-derived CDR1 and CDR2 are MGHRA and YSYEKL. With 0 bases removed from V and 8 bases from J, the gap between germline ends came to 14 bases. The CDR3 loop spans 15 amino acids.

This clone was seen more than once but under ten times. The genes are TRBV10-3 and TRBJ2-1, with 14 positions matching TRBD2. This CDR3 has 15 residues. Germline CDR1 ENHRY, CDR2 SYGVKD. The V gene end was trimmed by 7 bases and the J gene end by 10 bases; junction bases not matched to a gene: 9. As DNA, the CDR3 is TGTGCCATCACCCCGGGACTAGCGGGAGAGGGCGAGCAGTTCTTC. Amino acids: CAITPGLAGEGEQFF.

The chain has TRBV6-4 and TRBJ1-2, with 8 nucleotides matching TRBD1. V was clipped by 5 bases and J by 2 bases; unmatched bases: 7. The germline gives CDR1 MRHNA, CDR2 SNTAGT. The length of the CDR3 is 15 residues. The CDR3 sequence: CASSPRDRPNYGYTF. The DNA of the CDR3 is TGTGCCAGCAGTCCGCGGGACAGGCCCAACTATGGCTACACCTTC.

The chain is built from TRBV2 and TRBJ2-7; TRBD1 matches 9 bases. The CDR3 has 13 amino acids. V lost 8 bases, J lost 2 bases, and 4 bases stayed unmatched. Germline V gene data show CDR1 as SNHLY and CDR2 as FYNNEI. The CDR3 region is CASRRDRAYEQYF. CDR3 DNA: TGTGCCAGCCGCCGGGACAGGGCCTACGAGCAGTACTTC.

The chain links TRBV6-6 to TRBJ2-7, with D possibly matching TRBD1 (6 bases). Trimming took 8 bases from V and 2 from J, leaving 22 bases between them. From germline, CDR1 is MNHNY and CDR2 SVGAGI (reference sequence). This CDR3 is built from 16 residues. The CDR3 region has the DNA TGTGCCAGCCGATCTGCAGGGGCGTCAGCGGCCTACGAGCAGTACTTC. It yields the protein CASRSAGASAAYEQYF.

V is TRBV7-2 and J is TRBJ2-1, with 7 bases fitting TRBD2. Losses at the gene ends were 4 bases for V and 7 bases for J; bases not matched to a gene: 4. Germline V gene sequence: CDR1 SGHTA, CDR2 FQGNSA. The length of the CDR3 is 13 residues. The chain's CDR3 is CASSYGRSNEQFF. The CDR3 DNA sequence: TGTGCCAGCAGCTACGGGAGGTCAAATGAGCAGTTCTTC.